What follows is one TCR beta chain and its context. The antigen remains unidentified. This specimen belongs to a study of identical twins. Whole-study findings and limits: Researchers reported weaker excess twin sharing in beta out-of-frame sequences. For cord blood, abundant beta clonotypes had fewer insertions, unlike memory repertoires, which showed none.

A template switching step contributed a universal primer site, while unique molecular identifiers were present in the cDNA. TCRdb re-called the 5' RACE reads through MiXCR, storing one row per CDR3 protein. This sample has around 490,000 distinct CDR3 sequences, with roughly 15% found just once. This CDR3 comprises 18 residues. V was pared by 0 bases and J by 4 bases, with 10 bases of the junction left unmatched. Germline V gives CDR1 LGHDT, CDR2 YNNKEL (reference sequence). The sample was also linked to a second study, of yellow fever vaccine responses in identical twins.

This rearrangement joins TRBV3-1 to TRBJ2-3; TRBD2 agrees at 10 bases. The specimen sequenced was CD4+ T cells sorted from blood. The receptor was isolated from a young woman in good health. The CDR3 sequence is CASSQEIGGLAGADTQYF. CDR3 DNA sequence: TGTGCCAGCAGCCAAGAAATTGGAGGTCTAGCGGGAGCAGATACGCAGTATTTT.